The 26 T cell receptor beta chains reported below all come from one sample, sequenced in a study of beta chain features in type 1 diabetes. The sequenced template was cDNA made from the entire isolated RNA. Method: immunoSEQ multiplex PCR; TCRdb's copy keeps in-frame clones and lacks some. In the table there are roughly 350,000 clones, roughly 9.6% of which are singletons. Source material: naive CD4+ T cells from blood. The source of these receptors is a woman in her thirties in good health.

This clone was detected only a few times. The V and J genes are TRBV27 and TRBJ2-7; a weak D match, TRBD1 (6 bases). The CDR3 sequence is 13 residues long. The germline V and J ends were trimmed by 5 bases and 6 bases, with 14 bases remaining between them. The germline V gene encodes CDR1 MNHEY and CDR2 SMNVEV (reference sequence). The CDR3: CASSAQGSVEQYF. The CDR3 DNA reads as TGTGCCAGCAGTGCACAGGGTAGTGTCGAGCAGTACTTC.

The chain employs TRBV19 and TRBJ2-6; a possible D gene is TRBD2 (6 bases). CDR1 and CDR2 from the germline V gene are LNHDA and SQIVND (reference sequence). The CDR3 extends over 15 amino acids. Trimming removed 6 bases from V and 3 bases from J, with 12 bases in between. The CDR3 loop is CASREGSSGANVLTF. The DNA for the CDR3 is TGTGCCAGTAGGGAGGGGTCAAGTGGGGCCAACGTCCTGACTTTC.

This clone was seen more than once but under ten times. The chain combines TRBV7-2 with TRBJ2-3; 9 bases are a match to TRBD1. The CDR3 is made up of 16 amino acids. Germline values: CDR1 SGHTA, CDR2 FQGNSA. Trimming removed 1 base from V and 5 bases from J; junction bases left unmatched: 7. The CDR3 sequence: CASSLVNRGRIDTQYF. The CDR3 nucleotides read TGTGCCAGCAGCTTAGTAAACAGGGGGCGTATAGATACGCAGTATTTT.

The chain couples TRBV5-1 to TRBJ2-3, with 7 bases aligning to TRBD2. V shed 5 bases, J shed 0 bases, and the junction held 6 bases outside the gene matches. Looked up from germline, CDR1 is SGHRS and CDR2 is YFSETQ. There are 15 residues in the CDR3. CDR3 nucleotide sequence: TGCGCCAGCAGACTAGCGACCTTTAGCACAGATACGCAGTATTTT. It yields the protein CASRLATFSTDTQYF.

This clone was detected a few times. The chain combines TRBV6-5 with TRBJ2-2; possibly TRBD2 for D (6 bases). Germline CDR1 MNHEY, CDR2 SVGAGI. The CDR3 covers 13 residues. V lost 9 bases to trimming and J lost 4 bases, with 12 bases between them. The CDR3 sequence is CASAGPSTGELFF. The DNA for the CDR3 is TGTGCCAGTGCGGGGCCCAGCACCGGGGAGCTGTTTTTT.

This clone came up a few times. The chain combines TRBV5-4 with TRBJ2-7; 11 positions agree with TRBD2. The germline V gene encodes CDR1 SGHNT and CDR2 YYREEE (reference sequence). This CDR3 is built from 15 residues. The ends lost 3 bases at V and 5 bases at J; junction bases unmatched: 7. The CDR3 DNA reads TGTGCCAGCAGCTCACTAGCGGGAGCCCCCCACGAGCAGTACTTC. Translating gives CASSSLAGAPHEQYF.

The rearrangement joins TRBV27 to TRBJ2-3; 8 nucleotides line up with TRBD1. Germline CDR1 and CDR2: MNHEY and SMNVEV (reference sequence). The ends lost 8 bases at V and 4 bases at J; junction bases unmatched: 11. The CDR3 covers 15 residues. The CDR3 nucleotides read TGTGCCAGCGGGACGAGACAGGGGTGGGCAGATACGCAGTATTTT. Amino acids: CASGTRQGWADTQYF.

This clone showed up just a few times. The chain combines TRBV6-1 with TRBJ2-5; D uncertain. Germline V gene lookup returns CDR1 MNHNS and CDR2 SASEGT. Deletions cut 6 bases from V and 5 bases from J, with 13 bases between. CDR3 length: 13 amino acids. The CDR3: CASRTTSPETQYF. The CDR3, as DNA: TGTGCCAGCAGGACGACTTCCCCGGAGACCCAGTACTTC.

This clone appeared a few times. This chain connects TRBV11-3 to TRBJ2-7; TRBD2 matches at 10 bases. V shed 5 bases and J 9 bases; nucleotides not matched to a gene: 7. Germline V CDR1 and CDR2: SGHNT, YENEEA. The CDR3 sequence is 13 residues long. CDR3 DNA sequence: TGTGCCAGCAGCCTTACTAGCGGGACGTCGCAGTACTTC. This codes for CASSLTSGTSQYF.

CDR3 in amino acids: CASSAYRGRGIQYF. The CDR3 DNA sequence: TGTGCCAGCAGCGCCTACAGGGGTCGAGGCATTCAGTACTTC. The rearrangement joins TRBV2 to TRBJ2-4; 7 nucleotides agree with TRBD1. V lost 6 bases and J lost 9; bases outside the gene matches: 11. There are 14 residues in the CDR3. The V gene's germline CDR1 is SNHLY and CDR2 FYNNEI.

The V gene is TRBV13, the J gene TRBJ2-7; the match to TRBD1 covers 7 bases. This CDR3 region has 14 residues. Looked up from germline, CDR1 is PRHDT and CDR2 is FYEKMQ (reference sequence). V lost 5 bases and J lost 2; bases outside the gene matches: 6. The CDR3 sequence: CASSGPRGPYEQYF. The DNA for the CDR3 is TGTGCCAGCAGCGGCCCGAGGGGGCCCTACGAGCAGTACTTC.

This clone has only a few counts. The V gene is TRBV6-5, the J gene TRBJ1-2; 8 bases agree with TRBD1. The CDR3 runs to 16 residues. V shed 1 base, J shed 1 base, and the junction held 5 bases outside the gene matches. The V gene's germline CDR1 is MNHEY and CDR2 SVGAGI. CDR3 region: CASSYYGQGGNYGYTF. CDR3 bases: TGTGCCAGCAGTTACTATGGACAGGGAGGTAACTATGGCTACACCTTC.

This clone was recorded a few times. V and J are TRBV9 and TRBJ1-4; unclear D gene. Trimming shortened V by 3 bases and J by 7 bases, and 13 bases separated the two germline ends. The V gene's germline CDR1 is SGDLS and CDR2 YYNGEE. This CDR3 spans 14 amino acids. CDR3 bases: TGTGCCAGCAGCGCCCGAGAGGGAACTGAAAAACTGTTTTTT. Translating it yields CASSAREGTEKLFF.

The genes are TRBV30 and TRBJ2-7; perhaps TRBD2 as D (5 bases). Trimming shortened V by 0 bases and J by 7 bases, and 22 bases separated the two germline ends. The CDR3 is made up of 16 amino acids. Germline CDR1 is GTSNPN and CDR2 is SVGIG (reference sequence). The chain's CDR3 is CAWSVLGSGPFREQYF. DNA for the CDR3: TGTGCCTGGAGTGTACTGGGGAGCGGACCATTCCGGGAGCAGTACTTC. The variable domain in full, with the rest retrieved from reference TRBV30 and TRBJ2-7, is SQTIHQWPATLVQPVGSPLSLECTVEGTSNPNLYWYRQAAGRGLQLLFYSVGIGQISSEVPQNLSASRPQDRQFILSSKKLLLSDSGFYLCAWSVLGSGPFREQYFGPGTRLTVT.

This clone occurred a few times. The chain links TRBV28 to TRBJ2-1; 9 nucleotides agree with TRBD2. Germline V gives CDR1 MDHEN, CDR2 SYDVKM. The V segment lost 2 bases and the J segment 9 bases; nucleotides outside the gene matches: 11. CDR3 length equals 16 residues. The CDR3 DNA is TGTGCCAGCAGTTTACAGGGACTAGCTGGGACCGGTGAGCAGTTCTTC. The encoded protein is CASSLQGLAGTGEQFF.

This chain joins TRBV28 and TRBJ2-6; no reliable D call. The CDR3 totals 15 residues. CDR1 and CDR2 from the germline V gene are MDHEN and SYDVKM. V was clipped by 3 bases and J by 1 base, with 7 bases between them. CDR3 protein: CASSFASSGANVLTF. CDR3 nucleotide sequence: TGTGCCAGCAGTTTTGCGAGTTCTGGGGCCAACGTCCTGACTTTC.

The CDR3: CASSLTLAGTDTQYF. Written as DNA, the CDR3 is TGTGCCAGCAGCTTGACACTAGCGGGCACAGATACGCAGTATTTT. V usage is TRBV5-6 and J usage is TRBJ2-3, with 8 bases lining up with TRBD2. The CDR3 sequence is 15 residues long. After removal of 1 base from V and 1 base from J, the junction contained 2 bases not matched to a gene. Germline CDR1 SGHDT, CDR2 YYEEEE. The full variable domain, its missing parts supplied by reference TRBV5-6 and TRBJ2-3, is DAGVTQSPTHLIKTRGQQVTLRCSPKSGHDTVSWYQQALGQGPQFIFQYYEEEERQRGNFPDRFSGHQFPNYSSELNVNALLLGDSALYLCASSLTLAGTDTQYFGPGTRLTVL.

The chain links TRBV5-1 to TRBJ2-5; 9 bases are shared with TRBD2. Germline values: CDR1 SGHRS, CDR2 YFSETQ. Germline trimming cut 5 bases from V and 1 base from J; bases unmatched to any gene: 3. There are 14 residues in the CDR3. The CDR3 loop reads CASSSLAGQETQYF. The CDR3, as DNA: TGCGCCAGCAGTTCACTAGCGGGCCAAGAGACCCAGTACTTC. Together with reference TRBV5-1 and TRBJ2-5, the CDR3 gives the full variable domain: KAGVTQTPRYLIKTRGQQVTLSCSPISGHRSVSWYQQTPGQGLQFLFEYFSETQRNKGNFPGRFSGRQFSNSRSEMNVSTLELGDSALYLCASSSLAGQETQYFGPGTRLLVL.

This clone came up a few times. Written as DNA, the CDR3 is TGTGCCAGCAGCGTGGGACTAGCGGGGATGTTGACCGGGGAGCTGTTTTTT. This codes for CASSVGLAGMLTGELFF. This chain links TRBV9 with TRBJ2-2, with 13 positions matching TRBD2. The CDR3 runs to 17 residues. CDR1 and CDR2 from the germline V gene are SGDLS and YYNGEE. Trimming cost V 2 bases and J 5 bases; bases outside gene matches: 6.

The CDR3 DNA reads as TGTGCCAGCAGCTTAACTAACATCCGATCTTTGAACACTGAAGCTTTCTTT. It yields the protein CASSLTNIRSLNTEAFF. The chain employs TRBV7-9 and TRBJ1-1; D remains ambiguous. CDR1 SEHNR and CDR2 FQNEAQ come from the germline V gene (reference sequence). Trimming took 2 bases from V and 0 from J, leaving 16 bases between them. The CDR3 length is 17 residues.

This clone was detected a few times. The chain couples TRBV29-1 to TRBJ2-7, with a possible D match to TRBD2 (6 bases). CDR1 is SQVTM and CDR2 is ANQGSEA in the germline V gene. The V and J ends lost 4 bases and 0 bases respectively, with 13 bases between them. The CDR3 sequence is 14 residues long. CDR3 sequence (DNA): TGCAGCGTTGGGGCCCGGCGGGACTCCTACGAGCAGTACTTC. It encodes CSVGARRDSYEQYF.

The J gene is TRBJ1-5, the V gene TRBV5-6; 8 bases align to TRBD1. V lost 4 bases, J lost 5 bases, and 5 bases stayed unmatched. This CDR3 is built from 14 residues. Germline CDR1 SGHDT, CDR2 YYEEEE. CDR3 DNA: TGTGCCAGCAGCCACGGGACAGGAGATCAGCCCCAGCATTTT. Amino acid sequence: CASSHGTGDQPQHF.

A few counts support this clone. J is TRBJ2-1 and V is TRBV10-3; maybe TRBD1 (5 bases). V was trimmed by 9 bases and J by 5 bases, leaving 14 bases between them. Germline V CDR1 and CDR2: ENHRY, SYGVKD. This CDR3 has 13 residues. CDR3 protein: CAIRQPSNNEQFF. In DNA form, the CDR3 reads TGTGCCATTCGACAGCCGTCCAACAATGAGCAGTTCTTC.

CDR3 residues: CASSALSGSADTGELFF. In nucleotides, the CDR3 is TGTGCCAGCAGCGCCCTTAGCGGGAGCGCGGACACCGGGGAGCTGTTTTTT. The chain combines TRBV9 with TRBJ2-2; TRBD2 aligns across 9 bases. J was trimmed by 3 bases and V by 3 bases; bases with no gene match: 9. This CDR3 region has 17 residues. Per germline, CDR1 SGDLS and CDR2 YYNGEE.

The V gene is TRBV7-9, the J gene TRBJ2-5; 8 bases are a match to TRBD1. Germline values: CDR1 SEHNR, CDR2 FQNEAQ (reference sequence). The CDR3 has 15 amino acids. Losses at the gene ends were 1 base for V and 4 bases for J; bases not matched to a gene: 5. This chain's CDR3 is CASSLDRTGRETQYF. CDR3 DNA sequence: TGTGCCAGCAGCTTAGATCGGACAGGGCGAGAGACCCAGTACTTC.

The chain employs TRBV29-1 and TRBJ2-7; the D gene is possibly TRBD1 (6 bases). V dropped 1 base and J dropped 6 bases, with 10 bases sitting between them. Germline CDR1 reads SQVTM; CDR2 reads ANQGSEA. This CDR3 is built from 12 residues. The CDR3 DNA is TGCAGCGTTGAAGTACAGGGCATCGAGCAGTACTTC. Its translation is CSVEVQGIEQYF.